This T cell receptor (beta chain) originates from a study of blood T cell repertoires in COVID-19. Study in general: Nucleic acid was either cDNA or gDNA, and it came from T cells, B-cell-depleted T cells, or PBMCs.

The germline V gene encodes CDR1 PRHDT and CDR2 FYEKMQ (reference sequence). V shed 5 bases and J shed 2 bases, with 6 bases lying between them. CDR3 size: 12 residues. Recovery among Cohort 3 donors was established by two negative PCRs, clearance, or symptom resolution. Per the original data handling: Estimates of nucleated cell counts were drawn from the amplification of reference gene primers. Assay: immunoSEQ multiplex PCR; the TCRdb copy retains only in-frame clones and omits some. The DNA gave D and trimming, while V, J and clone size come from that table. Of 140,000 to 150,000 clones in the sample, around 85% are singletons; the top ten hold less than 7%. This clone was seen a few times.

The source material was PBMCs or T cells enriched from blood (not recorded which). This chain links TRBV13 with TRBJ1-2; D unclear. This receptor was identified in a woman between 40 and 50 years old who had recovered from COVID-19. Here the CDR3 DNA reads TGTGCCAGCAGCATGGAGAACTATGGCTACACCTTC. Protein product: CASSMENYGYTF.